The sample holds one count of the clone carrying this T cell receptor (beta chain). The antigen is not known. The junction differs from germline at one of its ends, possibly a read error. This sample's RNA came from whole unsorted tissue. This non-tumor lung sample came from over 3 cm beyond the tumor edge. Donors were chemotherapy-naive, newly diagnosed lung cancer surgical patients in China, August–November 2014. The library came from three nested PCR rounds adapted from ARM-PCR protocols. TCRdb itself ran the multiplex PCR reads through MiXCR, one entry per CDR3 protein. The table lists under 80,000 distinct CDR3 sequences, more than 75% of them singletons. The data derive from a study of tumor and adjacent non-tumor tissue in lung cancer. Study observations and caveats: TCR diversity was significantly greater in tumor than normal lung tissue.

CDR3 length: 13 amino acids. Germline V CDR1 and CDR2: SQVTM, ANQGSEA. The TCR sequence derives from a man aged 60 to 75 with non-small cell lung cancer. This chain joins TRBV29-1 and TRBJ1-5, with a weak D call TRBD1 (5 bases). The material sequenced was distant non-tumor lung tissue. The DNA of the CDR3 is TGCAGTGTTGCTCCAGGGCGAGATCAGCCCAAGCTTTTT. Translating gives CSVAPGRDQPKLF.